The 10 T cell receptor beta chains in this list originate from one sample, sequenced in a study of shared clonotypes between healthy human individuals. CD45RO-negative, CCR7-selected cells formed the naive CD8 fraction, which excluded terminally differentiated effector memory CD45RA+ cells. Some clones are missing from TCRdb's copy, which holds only in-frame ones; the method was immunoSEQ multiplex PCR. This repertoire shows some 2.1 million clones, just over 90% found once; its top ten account for under 2%. The sequencing input was naive CD8+ T cells from PBMCs. The receptors were sampled from a young man in good health. Some clones in this sample may be carry-over from other donors' samples.

The chain is built from TRBV2 and TRBJ2-7; D is unresolved. Germline-derived CDR1 and CDR2 are SNHLY and FYNNEI. V lost 4 bases, J lost 2 bases, and 9 bases lay in between. The CDR3 spans 13 residues. The CDR3: CASSARATYEQYF. The CDR3, as DNA: TGTGCCAGCAGTGCTAGGGCGACCTACGAGCAGTACTTC.

The rearrangement links TRBV19 to TRBJ1-1; 8 bases are a match to TRBD1. This CDR3 has 15 amino acids. Per germline, CDR1 LNHDA and CDR2 SQIVND (reference sequence). Germline trimming cut 3 bases from V and 1 base from J; bases unmatched to any gene: 4. The CDR3 coding sequence is TGTGCCAGTAGTATTTTGACAGGGGCGAACACTGAAGCTTTCTTT. Amino acids: CASSILTGANTEAFF.

This clone was recorded only once. The chain uses TRBV9 and TRBJ2-7, with TRBD2 matching over 7 bases. With 4 bases clipped from V and 7 bases from J, the junction kept 11 bases outside the gene matches. The CDR3 has 14 amino acids. In germline, CDR1 is SGDLS, CDR2 YYNGEE. CDR3 sequence (DNA): TGTGCCAGCAGCCCCGTCCCGTGGGGAGGGGAGCAGTACTTC. It translates to CASSPVPWGGEQYF.

The chain employs TRBV7-9 and TRBJ2-2; TRBD2 matches at 12 bases. J gave up 5 bases and V 1 base, and 2 bases lay outside the gene matches. Per germline, CDR1 SEHNR and CDR2 FQNEAQ (reference sequence). The CDR3 is made up of 16 amino acids. CDR3 loop: CASSLVLAGGTGELFF. CDR3 coding DNA: TGTGCCAGCAGCTTAGTACTAGCGGGAGGTACCGGGGAGCTGTTTTTT.

The chain couples TRBV5-1 to TRBJ1-3; D not certain. Germline V gives CDR1 SGHRS, CDR2 YFSETQ. The CDR3 length is 14 residues. The V end lost 0 bases, the J end lost 10 bases, and 14 bases lay between the germline ends. The CDR3 DNA reads TGCGCCAGCAGCTTGGGGGAGGGTATGGGGACCATATATTTT. Its translation: CASSLGEGMGTIYF.

The chain links TRBV28 to TRBJ2-7; the D gene is possibly TRBD1 (5 bases). With 4 bases removed from V and 3 bases from J, the gap between germline ends came to 16 bases. The CDR3 sequence is 15 residues long. Germline values: CDR1 MDHEN, CDR2 SYDVKM. For the CDR3, the DNA is TGTGCCAGCAGTTCGTCAGGGTGGCGTTTCTACGAGCAGTACTTC. Translating it yields CASSSSGWRFYEQYF.

The CDR3 spells CASSLVSKRTRPSYNEQFF. CDR3 DNA: TGCGCCAGCAGCTTGGTTTCAAAAAGGACCCGACCCTCATACAATGAGCAGTTCTTC. The rearrangement links TRBV5-1 to TRBJ2-1; no clear D gene. Looked up from germline, CDR1 is SGHRS and CDR2 is YFSETQ. Trimming took 0 bases from V and 4 from J, leaving 23 bases between them. The length of the CDR3 is 19 residues.

This chain links TRBV5-4 with TRBJ2-3; D remains ambiguous. The CDR3 extends over 12 amino acids. Trimming pared 4 bases from V and 4 bases from J, leaving 7 bases between. The germline gives CDR1 SGHNT, CDR2 YYREEE (reference sequence). The CDR3 DNA follows: TGTGCCAGCAGCCGTCAAGCAGATACGCAGTATTTT. Its protein product is CASSRQADTQYF. The variable domain in full, completed from reference TRBV5-4 and TRBJ2-3, reads ETGVTQSPTHLIKTRGQQVTLRCSSQSGHNTVSWYQQALGQGPQFIFQYYREEENGRGNFPPRFSGLQFPNYSSELNVNALELDDSALYLCASSRQADTQYFGPGTRLTVL.

The chain uses TRBV28 and TRBJ2-7, with 8 bases that match TRBD2. Germline trimming cut 3 bases from V and 0 bases from J; bases unmatched to any gene: 4. The germline gives CDR1 MDHEN, CDR2 SYDVKM. The CDR3 is made up of 15 amino acids. This chain's CDR3 is CASSFSGRPSYEQYF. CDR3 sequence (DNA): TGTGCCAGCAGTTTCAGCGGGAGACCCTCCTACGAGCAGTACTTC. Complete variable domain (other parts from reference TRBV28 and TRBJ2-7): DVKVTQSSRYLVKRTGEKVFLECVQDMDHENMFWYRQDPGLGLRLIYFSYDVKMKEKGDIPEGYSVSREKKERFSLILESASTNQTSMYLCASSFSGRPSYEQYFGPGTRLTVT.

The rearrangement uses TRBV5-5 and TRBJ2-5; TRBD2 matches at 16 bases. CDR1 and CDR2 (germline): SGHKS, YYEKEE (reference sequence). This CDR3 is built from 19 residues. V was pared by 4 bases and J by 4 bases, with 13 bases of the junction left unmatched. In DNA, the CDR3 is TGTGCCAGCAGCGTCGGACAGGGACTAGCGGGAGGGCCGGGAGAGACCCAGTACTTC. It yields the protein CASSVGQGLAGGPGETQYF.